This T cell receptor beta chain is from a study of blood T cells in healthy people across ages. The wider study: Capture by template switching was about one barcoded beta molecule per two T cells. General study findings and limits: Lack of knowledge of donor CMV status possibly confounded expanded clonotype changes.

Comments on this clonotype: As yet, its antigen is unknown. A read error is possible here, since a much larger clone lies one base away.

A second PCR, run for about 6 to 12 cycles, used a sample-barcoded 5' primer plus a J-beta primer mix. TCRdb itself ran the 5' RACE reads through MiXCR, one entry per CDR3 protein. This repertoire shows 1.5 million to 2 million distinct CDR3 sequences, roughly 30% found once; its top ten account for over 7%. A minimum of 7 million PBMCs was isolated per sample. This CDR3 comprises 15 residues. Germline assignment: CDR1 SEHNR and CDR2 FQNEAQ (reference sequence). Sequencing was performed on blood. This clonotype was obtained from a woman in her twenties or thirties in good health. V usage is TRBV7-9 and J usage is TRBJ2-6, with D hard to call. The CDR3 region has the DNA TGTGCCAGCAGCCCAACGCCCTCTGCGGCCAACGTCCTGACTTTC. Translation gives CASSPTPSAANVLTF.